This T cell receptor (beta chain) was captured in a study of immune characterization of retroperitoneal liposarcoma. With 2 bases removed from V and 6 bases from J, the gap between germline ends came to 16 bases. CDR3 size: 15 residues. Germline CDR1 MNHEY, CDR2 SMNVEV (reference sequence). This clonotype has more than one count but fewer than ten. A single record per CDR3 protein comes from TCRdb applying MiXCR to the PCR reads. The sample records roughly 11,000 distinct CDR3 sequences, approximately 28% being singletons. The sequence was collected from a female donor with retroperitoneal liposarcoma. This sequence joins TRBV27 and TRBJ2-5, with D possibly matching TRBD1 (5 bases). Sequenced input: tumor tissue. The CDR3: CASSLMRQGDKTQYF. The CDR3 nucleotides are TGTGCCAGCAGTTTAATGCGGCAGGGCGACAAGACCCAGTACTTC.